The 27 T cell receptor beta chains below come from one sample, sequenced in a study of T cells in localized non-small cell lung cancer. The data were produced by immunoSEQ multiplex PCR, yet TCRdb's version contains in-frame clones alone and is incomplete. The sample comprises several thousand clones, around 50% of which are singletons, and roughly 2.8% rests with the top ten. The source material was lymph node tissue, sampled before any cancer treatment. The origin of the receptors is a female donor over 55 with stage I lung adenocarcinoma.

The CDR3 region has the DNA TGTGCCAGTAGTATTACAGCCACTCTTAATGAAAAACTGTTTTTT. It yields the protein CASSITATLNEKLFF. This sequence joins TRBV19 and TRBJ1-4; the D is unclear. Trimming stripped 3 bases from V and 4 bases from J, with 12 bases between. Germline-derived CDR1 and CDR2 are LNHDA and SQIVND (reference sequence). There are 15 residues in the CDR3.

The chain uses TRBV18 and TRBJ1-5, with D hard to call. The CDR3 totals 14 residues. Germline loops: CDR1 KGHSH, CDR2 LQKENI. V dropped 3 bases and J dropped 1 base, with 7 bases sitting between them. CDR3 region: CASSPMDSNQPQHF. The CDR3 DNA reads as TGTGCCAGCTCACCTATGGACAGCAATCAGCCCCAGCATTTT.

The V call is TRBV30, the J call TRBJ2-3; the D is unclear. Trimming shortened V by 3 bases and J by 0 bases, and 4 bases separated the two germline ends. CDR3 size: 12 residues. Per germline, CDR1 GTSNPN and CDR2 SVGIG (reference sequence). The CDR3 region has the DNA TGTGCCTGGAGGGCTAGCACAGATACGCAGTATTTT. Translated, it gives CAWRASTDTQYF.

The gene calls are TRBV12-5 and TRBJ2-1; D gene unclear. Per the germline V gene, CDR1 is LGHNT and CDR2 is FRNRAP. Between the trimmed V and J ends, which lost 6 bases and 1 base, there was a span of 7 bases. The CDR3 sequence is 13 residues long. For the CDR3, the DNA is TGTGCTAGTGGCTTCCAGTCCTACAATGAGCAGTTCTTC. Protein sequence: CASGFQSYNEQFF.

CDR3: CASSEWTDTQYF. CDR3 in DNA: TGTGCCAGCAGTGAATGGACGGATACGCAGTATTTT. The chain couples TRBV25-1 to TRBJ2-3; D is unclear. Trimming pared 1 base from V and 6 bases from J, leaving 5 bases between. CDR1 and CDR2 (germline): MGHDK, SYGVNS. CDR3 size: 12 residues.

The gene calls are TRBV18 and TRBJ1-5; no definite D call. V dropped 4 bases and J dropped 2 bases, with 12 bases sitting between them. CDR1 KGHSH and CDR2 LQKENI come from the germline V gene. The CDR3 sequence is 15 residues long. This chain's CDR3 is CASSLRVGGNQPQHF. The CDR3, as DNA: TGTGCCAGCTCACTCAGAGTAGGTGGCAATCAGCCCCAGCATTTT.

This chain links TRBV30 with TRBJ1-5; 9 nucleotides agree with TRBD1. Germline V CDR1 and CDR2: GTSNPN, SVGIG (reference sequence). V was pared by 3 bases and J by 2 bases, with 2 bases of the junction left unmatched. This CDR3 spans 14 amino acids. The CDR3 region is CAWSRDRGNQPQHF. The CDR3 bases are TGTGCCTGGAGCCGGGACAGGGGCAATCAGCCCCAGCATTTT.

The V gene is TRBV6-7, the J gene TRBJ2-1; possibly TRBD2 for D (5 bases). TRBV6-7 falls under the ORF class, with uncertain function. V was pared by 4 bases and J by 8 bases, with 15 bases between. The CDR3 has 14 residues. CDR3 residues: CASSSGILQDEQFF. Written as DNA, the CDR3 is TGTGCCAGCAGTTCGGGGATTCTACAAGATGAGCAGTTCTTC.

CDR3 DNA: TGTGCCAGTAGTCCCCAGGGGCGTCAGCCCCAGCATTTT. It is translated as CASSPQGRQPQHF. The chain links TRBV19 to TRBJ1-5, with D possibly being TRBD1 (6 bases). V dropped 5 bases and J dropped 6 bases, with 11 bases sitting between them. This CDR3 region has 13 residues. CDR1 and CDR2 from the germline V gene are LNHDA and SQIVND (reference sequence).

This clone has only one observation. The chain links TRBV29-1 to TRBJ2-7; no definite D call. This CDR3 contains 12 residues. V was clipped by 4 bases and J by 5 bases, with 12 bases between them. Germline loops: CDR1 SQVTM, CDR2 ANQGSEA. CDR3 protein: CSVGNFLDEQYF. CDR3 coding DNA: TGCAGCGTTGGTAACTTCCTAGACGAGCAGTACTTC.

The rearrangement joins TRBV11-3 to TRBJ1-6; D might be TRBD1 (6 bases). This CDR3 has 20 residues. Trimming cost V 3 bases and J 0 bases, with 21 bases left between them. Germline assignment: CDR1 SGHNT and CDR2 YENEEA. The CDR3 DNA reads TGTGCCAGCAGCTTGCTTAGGGAACAGGGACAAAACTCCTATAATTCACCCCTCCACTTT. It is translated as CASSLLREQGQNSYNSPLHF.

The V call is TRBV14, the J call TRBJ2-1, with D possibly matching TRBD2 (6 bases). The CDR3 is made up of 15 amino acids. The V gene lost 4 bases and the J gene lost 0 bases, with 10 bases spanning the gap. Looked up from germline, CDR1 is SGHDN and CDR2 is FVKESK. As DNA, the CDR3 is TGTGCCAGCAGCCTTAGCGGAAGCTCCTACAATGAGCAGTTCTTC. It specifies CASSLSGSSYNEQFF.

The chain couples TRBV2 to TRBJ2-7, with D perhaps matching TRBD1 (6 bases). This CDR3 has 14 amino acids. The V gene lost 5 bases and the J gene lost 2 bases, with 13 bases spanning the gap. Germline V lookup: CDR1 SNHLY, CDR2 FYNNEI. In DNA form, the CDR3 reads TGTGCCAGCAGTTCCGGGACAAACACCTACGAGCAGTACTTC. It specifies CASSSGTNTYEQYF.

This clone was observed a single time. The gene calls are TRBV28 and TRBJ2-7; D is uncertain. V was cut by 7 bases and J by 2 bases, with 12 bases left in between. The CDR3 contains 13 residues. Germline loops: CDR1 MDHEN, CDR2 SYDVKM. The CDR3 is CASTGQATYEQYF. In DNA, the CDR3 is TGTGCCAGCACCGGGCAGGCGACCTACGAGCAGTACTTC.

This clone was picked up a small number of times. The CDR3 DNA reads as TGTGCCAGCAGCAGACAGTCCACAGATACGCAGTATTTT. Residues: CASSRQSTDTQYF. This chain links TRBV6-8 with TRBJ2-3, with D maybe TRBD1 (5 bases). The ends were cut back, 6 bases at V and 2 bases at J, with 9 bases in the middle. CDR1 and CDR2 (germline): MNHGY, SAAAGT. The CDR3 extends over 13 amino acids.

The rearrangement joins TRBV28 to TRBJ1-2; the D is unclear. V was shortened by 3 bases and J by 3 bases, with 14 bases between the two germline ends. The germline gives CDR1 MDHEN, CDR2 SYDVKM. The CDR3 contains 15 residues. CDR3 region: CASSLWAGTHYGYTF. CDR3 DNA: TGTGCCAGCAGTTTGTGGGCAGGAACACACTATGGCTACACCTTC.

This clone has just a few counts. This chain connects TRBV28 to TRBJ1-4, with 7 bases lining up with TRBD1. J was trimmed by 11 bases and V by 5 bases; bases with no gene match: 5. This CDR3 region has 12 residues. Germline-derived CDR1 and CDR2 are MDHEN and SYDVKM. CDR3 nucleotides: TGTGCCAGCAGTCCCCCCAGGGGGAAACTGTTTTTT. It specifies CASSPPRGKLFF.

There are a few counts of this clone. This chain links TRBV6-8 with TRBJ2-5; a possible D gene is TRBD1 (5 bases). The CDR3 contains 13 residues. Trimming pared 6 bases from V and 2 bases from J, leaving 10 bases between. CDR1 MNHGY and CDR2 SAAAGT come from the germline V gene. The CDR3 nucleotides are TGTGCCAGCAGATACAGGAATCAAGAGACCCAGTACTTC. Translated: CASRYRNQETQYF.

In this sample, this clone turned up once. The V and J genes are TRBV11-3 and TRBJ1-1; possible D gene TRBD1, 5 bases. Germline V lookup: CDR1 SGHNT, CDR2 YENEEA. Trimming removed 1 base from V and 9 bases from J, with 15 bases in between. CDR3 size: 14 residues. The CDR3 region is CASSLVGGGRQAFF. The CDR3 DNA sequence: TGTGCCAGCAGCTTAGTGGGCGGGGGGAGGCAAGCTTTCTTT.

The V call is TRBV19, the J call TRBJ1-1, with 7 bases fitting TRBD1. CDR1 LNHDA and CDR2 SQIVND come from the germline V gene (reference sequence). This CDR3 has 15 amino acids. Trimming took 4 bases from V and 4 from J; bases not matched to a gene: 9. CDR3 bases: TGTGCCAGTAGTACTTTGACAGGGAGGACCACTGAAGCTTTCTTT. Its translation is CASSTLTGRTTEAFF.

V gene TRBV9 combines with J gene TRBJ2-1, with TRBD1 matching over 8 bases. CDR3 length equals 15 residues. The germline CDR1 and CDR2 sequences are SGDLS and YYNGEE. With V trimmed by 0 bases and J by 8 bases, 7 bases remained unmatched. DNA for the CDR3: TGTGCCAGCAGCGTAGAGGGACAGGTCAGCGATGAGCAGTTCTTC. As protein: CASSVEGQVSDEQFF.

This chain joins TRBV19 and TRBJ1-1; no definite D call. CDR3 length equals 16 residues. The V gene's germline CDR1 is LNHDA and CDR2 SQIVND (reference sequence). Trimming took off 5 bases at V and 8 bases at J, with 24 bases between the two ends. In nucleotides, the CDR3 is TGTGCCAGTAGTCCCCAGGCTCACACGATACCCCAAGAAGCTTTCTTT. Amino acids: CASSPQAHTIPQEAFF.

This rearrangement joins TRBV6-8 to TRBJ1-5; tentatively, D is TRBD1 (5 bases). Germline CDR1 MNHGY, CDR2 SAAAGT. This CDR3 contains 15 residues. The germline V and J ends were trimmed by 2 bases and 0 bases, with 8 bases remaining between them. CDR3 region: CASSYIGTSNQPQHF. CDR3 in DNA: TGTGCCAGCAGTTACATAGGGACTAGCAATCAGCCCCAGCATTTT.

This clone was counted between two and nine times. The gene calls are TRBV29-1 and TRBJ2-1, with 11 bases matching TRBD2. Germline V gene sequence: CDR1 SQVTM, CDR2 ANQGSEA. This CDR3 spans 16 amino acids. The V segment lost 4 bases and the J segment 7 bases; nucleotides outside the gene matches: 12. The chain's CDR3 is CSVAGIAGGALNEQFF. The CDR3 nucleotides read TGCAGCGTTGCCGGGATAGCGGGAGGGGCCTTAAATGAGCAGTTCTTC.

This clone is termed medium-sized. This same CDR3 is encoded by further DNA sequences in the sample. The chain is built from TRBV6-8 and TRBJ1-5; TRBD1 is a possible D gene (5 bases). V shed 7 bases and J shed 1 base, with 11 bases lying between them. CDR3 length: 14 amino acids. The germline CDR1 and CDR2 sequences are MNHGY and SAAAGT. The CDR3: CASTPPGSNQPQHF. The DNA for the CDR3 is TGTGCCAGCACCCCCCCAGGGAGCAATCAGCCCCAGCATTTT.

The chain carries TRBV30 and TRBJ1-1; 7 nucleotides agree with TRBD1. Germline CDR1 reads GTSNPN; CDR2 reads SVGIG (reference sequence). The CDR3 is 13 amino acids. The trim removed 4 bases at V and 4 bases at J, leaving 6 bases unmatched. CDR3: CAWTVTGATEAFF. The CDR3 DNA reads TGTGCCTGGACTGTTACAGGGGCCACTGAAGCTTTCTTT.

This chain links TRBV28 with TRBJ2-7; no clear D gene. Between the trimmed V and J ends, which lost 7 bases and 6 bases, there was a span of 19 bases. Germline V lookup: CDR1 MDHEN, CDR2 SYDVKM. This CDR3 has 14 amino acids. The CDR3 loop is CASTPSGRPSEQYF. CDR3 DNA sequence: TGTGCCAGCACCCCGTCCGGACGACCCTCCGAGCAGTACTTC.